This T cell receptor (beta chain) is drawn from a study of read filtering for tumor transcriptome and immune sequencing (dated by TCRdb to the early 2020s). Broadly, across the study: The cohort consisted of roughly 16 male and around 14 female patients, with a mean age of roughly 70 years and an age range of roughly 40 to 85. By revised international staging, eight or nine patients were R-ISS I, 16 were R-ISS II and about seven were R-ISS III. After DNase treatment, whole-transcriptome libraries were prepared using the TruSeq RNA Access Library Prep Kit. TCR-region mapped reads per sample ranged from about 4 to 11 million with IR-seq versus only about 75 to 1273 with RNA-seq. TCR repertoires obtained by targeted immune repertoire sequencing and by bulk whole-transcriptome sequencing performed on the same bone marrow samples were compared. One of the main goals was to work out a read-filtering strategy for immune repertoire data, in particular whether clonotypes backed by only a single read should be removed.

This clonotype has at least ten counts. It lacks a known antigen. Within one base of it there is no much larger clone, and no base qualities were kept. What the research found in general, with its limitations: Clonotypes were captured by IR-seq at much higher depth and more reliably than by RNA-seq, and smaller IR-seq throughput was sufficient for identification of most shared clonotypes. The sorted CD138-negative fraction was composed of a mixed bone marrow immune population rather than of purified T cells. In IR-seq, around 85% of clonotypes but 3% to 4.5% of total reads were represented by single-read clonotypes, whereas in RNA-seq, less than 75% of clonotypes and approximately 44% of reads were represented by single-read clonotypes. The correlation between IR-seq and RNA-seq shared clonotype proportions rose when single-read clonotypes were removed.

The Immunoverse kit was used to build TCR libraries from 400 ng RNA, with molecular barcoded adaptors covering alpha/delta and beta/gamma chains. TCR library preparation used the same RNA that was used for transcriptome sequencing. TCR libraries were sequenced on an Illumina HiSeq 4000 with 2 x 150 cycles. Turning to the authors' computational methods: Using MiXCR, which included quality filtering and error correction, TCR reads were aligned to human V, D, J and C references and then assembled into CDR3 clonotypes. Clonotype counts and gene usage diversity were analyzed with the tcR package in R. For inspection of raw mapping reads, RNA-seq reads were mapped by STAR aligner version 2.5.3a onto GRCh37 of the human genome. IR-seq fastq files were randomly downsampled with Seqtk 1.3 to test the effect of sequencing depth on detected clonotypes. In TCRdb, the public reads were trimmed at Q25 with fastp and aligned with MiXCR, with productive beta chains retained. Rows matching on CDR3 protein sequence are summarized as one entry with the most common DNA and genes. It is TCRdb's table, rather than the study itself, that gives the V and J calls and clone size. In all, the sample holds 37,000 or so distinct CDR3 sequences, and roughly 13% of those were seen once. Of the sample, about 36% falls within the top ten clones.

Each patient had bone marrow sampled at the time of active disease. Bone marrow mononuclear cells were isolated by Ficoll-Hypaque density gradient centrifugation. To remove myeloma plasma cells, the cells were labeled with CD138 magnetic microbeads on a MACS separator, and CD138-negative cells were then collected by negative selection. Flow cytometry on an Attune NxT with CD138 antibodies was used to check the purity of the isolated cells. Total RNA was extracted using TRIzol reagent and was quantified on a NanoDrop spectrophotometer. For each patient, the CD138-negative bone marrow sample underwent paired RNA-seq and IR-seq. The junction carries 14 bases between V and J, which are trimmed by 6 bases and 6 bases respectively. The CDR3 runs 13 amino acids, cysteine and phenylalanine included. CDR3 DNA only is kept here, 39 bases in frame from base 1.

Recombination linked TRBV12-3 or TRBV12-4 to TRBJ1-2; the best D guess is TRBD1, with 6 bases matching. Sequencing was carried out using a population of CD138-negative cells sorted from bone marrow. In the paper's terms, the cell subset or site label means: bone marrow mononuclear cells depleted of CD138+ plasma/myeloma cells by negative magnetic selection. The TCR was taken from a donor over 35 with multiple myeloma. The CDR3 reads CASRTRTVDGYTF. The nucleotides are TGTGCCAGCAGGACCCGGACAGTTGATGGCTACACCTTC.